Listed below are T cell receptor beta chains from one sample, sequenced in a study of CD8+ T cells in alopecia areata. Sequencing used immunoSEQ multiplex PCR; TCRdb keeps in-frame clones, though not all of them. The table has fewer than 200,000 clones, about 60% seen once. Sequenced material: CD8+ T cells sorted from blood, taken at week 24, from a patient treated with tofacitinib. The receptors come from a human donor with alopecia areata. CDR3s include the opening cysteine and the closing phenylalanine or tryptophan. The D gene is left open where the match is weak. Expanded clones get a size class; other rows say once, few or many, or leave the size out.

v_gene	abundance	j_gene	d_gene	CDR3aa	CDR3nt
TRBV12-5	.	TRBJ1-2	.	CASGLGHGYTF	TGTGCTAGTGGTTTGGGGCACGGCTACACCTTC
TRBV5-6	.	TRBJ2-5	.	CASSLGRGTQYF	TGTGCCAGCAGCTTGGGGAGGGGGACCCAGTACTTC
TRBV25-1	.	TRBJ1-1	TRBD1	CASSLYRGLYTEAFF	TGTGCCAGCAGTCTGTACAGGGGATTATACACTGAAGCTTTCTTT
TRBV7-9	.	TRBJ1-2	TRBD1	CAKQGTEGYTF	TGTGCAAAACAAGGGACAGAGGGCTACACCTTC
TRBV27	.	TRBJ1-5	.	CASSLSMGGAQPQHF	TGTGCCAGCAGTTTATCGATGGGGGGGGCCCAGCCCCAGCATTTT
TRBV7-9	few	TRBJ1-1	.	CASSSGGIEAFF	TGTGCCAGCAGCTCCGGAGGTATTGAAGCTTTCTTT
TRBV2	few	TRBJ2-3	.	CASSEEAGETDTQYF	TGTGCCAGCAGTGAGGAGGCAGGGGAAACAGATACGCAGTATTTT
TRBV4-2	.	TRBJ2-1	TRBD2	CASSQDSGGHNEQFF	TGTGCCAGCAGCCAAGATAGCGGGGGCCACAATGAGCAGTTCTTC
TRBV30	.	TRBJ2-2	.	CAWTLGNRELFF	TGTGCCTGGACCCTCGGGAACCGGGAGCTGTTTTTT
TRBV6-4	.	TRBJ2-3	TRBD2	CASSRTSGTDTQYF	TGTGCCAGCAGTAGGACTAGCGGCACAGATACGCAGTATTTT
TRBV20-1	.	TRBJ1-1	.	CSAPWNTEAFF	TGCAGTGCTCCTTGGAACACTGAAGCTTTCTTT